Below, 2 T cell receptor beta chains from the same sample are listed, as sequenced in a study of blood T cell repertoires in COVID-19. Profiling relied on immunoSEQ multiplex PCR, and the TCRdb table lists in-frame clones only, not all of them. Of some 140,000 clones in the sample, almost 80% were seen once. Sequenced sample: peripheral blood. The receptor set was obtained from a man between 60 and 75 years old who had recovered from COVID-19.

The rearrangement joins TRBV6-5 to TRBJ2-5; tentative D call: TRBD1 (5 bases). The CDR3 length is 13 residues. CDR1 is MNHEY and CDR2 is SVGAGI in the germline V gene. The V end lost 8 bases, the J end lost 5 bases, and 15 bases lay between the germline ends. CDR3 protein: CASSRPGLETQYF. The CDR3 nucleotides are TGTGCCAGCTCTCGGCCAGGGCTTGAGACCCAGTACTTC.

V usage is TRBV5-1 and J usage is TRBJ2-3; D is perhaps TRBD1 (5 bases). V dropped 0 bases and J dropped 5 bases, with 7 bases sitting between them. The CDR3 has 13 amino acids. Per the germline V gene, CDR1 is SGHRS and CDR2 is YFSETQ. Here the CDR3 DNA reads TGCGCCAGCAGCTTGGCAGGGCTAGATACGCAGTATTTT. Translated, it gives CASSLAGLDTQYF.